The sequence of this T cell receptor beta chain was determined in a study of blood T cell repertoires in COVID-19. Study overall: Some COVID-19 samples were acute and others convalescent; all came from the United States, Italy and Spain. Sources were T cells, B-cell-depleted T cells, or PBMCs; the material itself was cDNA or gDNA.

Methods used by the authors: Reference gene primer amplification in the assay estimated nucleated cell counts. The protocol was immunoSEQ multiplex PCR, while the TCRdb copy is restricted to in-frame clones and leaves out a portion. Clonal size and the V and J genes are those of that table, whereas D and trimming came from the DNA. Of approximately 260,000 clones in the sample, 80% to 90% were seen once. V lost 5 bases to trimming and J lost 1 base; unmatched junction nucleotides: 6. The CDR3 is 15 amino acids. Germline CDR1 and CDR2: MNHEY and SVGAGI. The sequenced sample was peripheral blood. The chain uses TRBV6-5 and TRBJ1-2, with TRBD1 matching over 8 bases. This clonotype originated in a woman between 70 and 85 years old with acute or convalescent COVID-19. The CDR3 reads CASSLRTGLNYGYTF. The CDR3 region has the DNA TGTGCCAGCAGTCTCCGGACAGGGCTTAACTATGGCTACACCTTC.